This T cell receptor (beta chain) was recovered during a study of blood T cell repertoires in COVID-19 (dated by TCRdb to the early 2020s). Regarding the research as a whole: Samples from collaborators originated in the United States, Italy and Spain and spanned both the acute and convalescent phases of COVID-19. HLA class I and class II types, where available, came from metadata supplied by the sample provider rather than from assay-based typing. Nearly every sample came with metadata listing a de-identified subject ID, COVID-19 status, age in years and sex. The repertoires were made available in a free public database intended to serve as a resource for research on the immune response to SARS-CoV-2. Subjects who had been exposed to COVID-19, were actively infected with it, or had recovered from it provided the deeply sampled blood TCRbeta repertoires that made up the dataset. The samples were drawn from the first 160 participants of the ongoing ImmuneRACE study and from over a thousand subjects provided by 6 global collaborators. The material from the prospective study consisted of cDNA or gDNA derived from T cells, B-cell-depleted T cells, or PBMCs.

With regard to this clone: The specificity of this receptor is unknown. It has no much larger one-base neighbor in the sample; base qualities were not kept.

The research as a whole found: The quantity of clinical and demographic metadata differed by source and by participant and was supplied without curation.

TCRbeta CDR3 regions were amplified from genomic DNA by means of the immunoSEQ Assay, a bias-controlled multiplex PCR. Under the source paper's analysis protocol: The number of nucleated cells in each sample was estimated by amplification of reference gene primers within the assay. To quantify the absolute abundance of each unique TCRbeta CDR3 rearrangement, sequence reads were collapsed and filtered. Productive Simpson clonality was computed per sample as the square root of Simpson's diversity index over productive rearrangements. Entries here come from immuneACCESS through TCRdb and include only in-frame sequences with V and J called. Some clones fail to appear in such tables; in the studies checked, an unresolved V gene covers under half of the shortfall, and the cause of the remainder is unknown. From that table come the V and J calls and clone size; the DNA was used to work out D and trimming. The table for this sample lists 200,000 to 250,000 clones; roughly 85% of them were counted only once. Of the sample, roughly 2.2% is held by the ten largest clones.

The germline V and J ends show losses of 0 bases and 2 bases respectively, and no gene match explains 6 bases of the junction. Including the terminal cysteine and phenylalanine, the CDR3 comprises 17 residues. Of the read, only the CDR3 DNA is kept; its 51 bases are in frame from base 1. Taken from the germline V gene, the CDR1 and CDR2 loops are SGDLS and YYNGEE. At one collaborating source in Seattle, patients were enrolled during active infection and were followed longitudinally through the course of disease. Collaborating institutions collected whole blood in K2EDTA tubes following their own protocols. For TCRbeta analysis, collaborators shipped samples in one of three forms: frozen whole blood, isolated PBMCs, or DNA extracted from either of those sample types.

The sample taken for sequencing was peripheral blood. The rearranged segments are TRBV9 and TRBJ2-3, with 10 central nucleotides matching TRBD2. The clonotype was recovered from a woman aged 65 to 85 with COVID-19, enrolled during active disease. The DNA reads as follows: TGTGCCAGCAGCGTAGATGTAGCGGGAGGTATCACAGATACGCAGTATTTT. This is translated as CASSVDVAGGITDTQYF. Full variable domain (CDR3 extended with the reference TRBV9 and TRBJ2-3 proteins): DSGVTQTPKHLITATGQRVTLRCSPRSGDLSVYWYQQSLDQGLQFLIQYYNGEERAKGNILERFSAQQFPDLHSELNLSSLELGDSALYFCASSVDVAGGITDTQYFGPGTRLTVL.